A selection of T cell receptor beta chains follows, all from one sample in a study of blood T cells in healthy people across ages. TCRdb used MiXCR to reprocess the 5' RACE reads, holding one entry per CDR3 protein. This sample has almost 1 million distinct CDR3 sequences, with around 54% found just once. Sequenced material: blood. Receptors were obtained from an older woman in good health. Each CDR3 is given with its conserved first and last residue. Fields, in order: clone size, CDR3 length, D gene, V gene, J gene, CDR3 protein, CDR3 DNA. A D gene is named only where the DNA matches it firmly. Some rows mark clone size as missing; the rest say once, few, many or name a class of expanded clone.

>few|13|NA|TRBV20-1|TRBJ2-5
CSAPKTGQETQYF
TGCAGTGCCCCAAAGACAGGTCAAGAGACCCAGTACTTC
>NA|14|NA|TRBV6-6|TRBJ2-3
CASSYPDFTDTQYF
TGTGCCAGCAGTTACCCGGACTTCACAGATACGCAGTATTTT
>NA|15|TRBD1|TRBV6-5|TRBJ1-6
CASRYRDRGASPLHF
TGTGCCAGCAGATACCGGGACAGGGGGGCTTCACCCCTCCACTTT
>few|14|NA|TRBV3-1|TRBJ2-4
CASSQGQAEDIQYF
TGTGCCAGCAGCCAGGGCCAGGCCGAAGACATTCAGTACTTC
>NA|14|NA|TRBV14|TRBJ2-2
CASSHSTYTGELFF
TGTGCCAGCAGCCACTCAACCTACACCGGGGAGCTGTTTTTT
>NA|15|NA|TRBV5-1|TRBJ2-1
CASSPTVSSYNEQFF
TGCGCCAGCAGCCCGACAGTGAGCTCCTACAATGAGCAGTTCTTC
>NA|14|TRBD2|TRBV6-5|TRBJ2-7
CASSYSGRMYEQYF
TGTGCCAGCAGTTACAGCGGGAGGATGTACGAGCAGTACTTC
>NA|15|TRBD1|TRBV14|TRBJ1-1
CASSQRDSIWTEAFF
TGTGCCAGCAGCCAACGGGACAGTATTTGGACTGAAGCTTTCTTT
>few|14|TRBD1|TRBV12-3/TRBV12-4|TRBJ2-3
CASNGQGSTDTQYF
TGTGCCAGCAACGGACAGGGTTCGACAGATACGCAGTATTTT
>NA|14|NA|TRBV29-1|TRBJ2-1
CSAPRGGLYNEQFF
TGCAGCGCTCCCCGAGGGGGACTATACAATGAGCAGTTCTTC
>NA|12|NA|TRBV18|TRBJ2-7
CASSPLKYEQYF
TGTGCCAGCTCACCACTAAAGTACGAGCAGTACTTC
>NA|14|NA|TRBV6-2/TRBV6-3|TRBJ2-7
CASSYGTGVWKQYF
TGTGCCAGCAGTTACGGGACCGGAGTGTGGAAGCAGTACTTC
>NA|15|TRBD1|TRBV7-6|TRBJ1-6
CASSIRTGSNSPLHF
TGTGCCAGCAGCATACGGACAGGGAGTAATTCACCCCTCCACTTT
>few|15|TRBD1|TRBV11-2|TRBJ2-7
CASSSTGTVQYEQYF
TGTGCCAGCAGTTCGACCGGGACAGTTCAATACGAGCAGTACTTC
>NA|13|NA|TRBV15|TRBJ1-2
CATSKDSGYGYTF
TGTGCCACCAGCAAAGACAGTGGCTATGGCTACACCTTC
>few|12|NA|TRBV6-2/TRBV6-3|TRBJ2-3
CASRDTTDTQYF
TGTGCCAGCCGGGACACAACAGATACGCAGTATTTT
>few|15|TRBD2|TRBV12-3/TRBV12-4|TRBJ2-7
CASGPFSGSNYEQYF
TGTGCCAGCGGGCCCTTTAGCGGGAGTAACTACGAGCAGTACTTC
>few|12|NA|TRBV7-2|TRBJ2-5
CASSFYLKTQYF
TGTGCCAGCAGCTTCTACCTTAAGACCCAGTACTTC
>few|15|TRBD1|TRBV30|TRBJ1-5
CAWSTGTGSNQPQHF
TGTGCCTGGAGTACCGGGACAGGGAGCAATCAGCCCCAGCATTTT
>NA|12|TRBD1|TRBV29-1|TRBJ2-1
CSADRARDEQFF
TGCAGCGCCGACAGGGCCAGGGATGAGCAGTTCTTC
>NA|15|TRBD2|TRBV14|TRBJ2-3
CASSQLGRGDDTQYF
TGTGCCAGCAGCCAGTTGGGCCGGGGGGATGATACGCAGTATTTT
>NA|17|TRBD2|TRBV7-6|TRBJ2-5
CASSSDERAGGHNEQYF
TGTGCCAGCAGCTCCGACGAGCGGGCGGGAGGCCACAATGAGCAGTACTTC
>NA|15|NA|TRBV7-9|TRBJ1-5
CASSLGRDSNQPQHF
TGTGCCAGCAGCTTAGGGAGAGATAGCAATCAGCCCCAGCATTTT
>many|15|TRBD1|TRBV15|TRBJ2-2
CATSTGTGNTGELFF
TGTGCCACCAGCACCGGGACAGGGAACACCGGGGAGCTGTTTTTT
>NA|14|TRBD1|TRBV7-9|TRBJ1-5
CASSLSGQGQPQHF
TGTGCCAGCAGCTTATCCGGACAGGGTCAGCCCCAGCATTTT
>NA|15|TRBD2|TRBV7-9|TRBJ2-1
CASSPSGLVIHEQFF
TGTGCCAGCAGCCCCTCTGGACTAGTCATACATGAGCAGTTCTTC
>many|16|TRBD2|TRBV7-9|TRBJ2-3
CASSQQGLAVSDTQYF
TGTGCCAGCAGCCAACAGGGACTAGCGGTCTCAGATACGCAGTATTTT
>NA|14|NA|TRBV20-1|TRBJ1-2
CSASETGEYYGYTF
TGCAGTGCTAGTGAGACCGGAGAGTACTATGGCTACACCTTC